The source of this TCR beta chain is a study of cytomegalovirus exposure and HLA in healthy donors (dated by TCRdb to the late 2010s). Turning to the overall study: An earlier analysis of about 560 of the donors reported around 280 Gb of sequence data and around 120 million unique TCR beta sequences obtained from about 180 million T cells. Approximately 330 gigabases of sequencing data and around 80 million unique TCR sequences made up an early release that covered fewer than 650 HLA-typed donors. Of the approximately 400 genotyped donors, approximately 80% fell in the genetic ancestry cluster associated with self-reported Caucasian donors. The study aimed to test whether cataloging public T cell receptors could reveal signatures of past pathogen exposure. Using immunosequencing, the study profiled T cell repertoires from about 650 subjects and related those repertoires to cytomegalovirus serostatus. In addition to the first cohort of 500 to 850 subjects, a separate validation cohort of about 120 different subjects was used. The study combined high-throughput TCR immunosequencing, statistical association of individual TCRs with disease status, and machine learning to predict cytomegalovirus infection status. A later analysis re-examined previously published TCR beta repertoires from several hundred donors and added high-resolution HLA genotyping to investigate patterns of TCR occurrence. Rather than drawing on any new phenotypic data, the later analysis identified candidate immune exposures from TCR beta sequences and the way those sequences occurred across donors. An earlier analysis of roughly 600 of the donors used high-throughput TCR beta sequencing to judge whether each TCR beta V gene segment behaved as functional or pseudogenic. Donor age, sex, ethnicity and CMV serostatus were compiled together with the repertoire data. In a later genetic analysis, genome-wide SNP genotypes for about three fifths of the roughly 670 donors were used, and that subset was treated as a discovery cohort. All discovery cohort repertoires had been generated on a single sequencing platform. Both class I and class II loci were covered by HLA typing, at four-digit resolution. The number of typed donors differed by locus: about 629-630 for A, B, C, DRB1 and DQB1; 500 to 550 for DQA1; 606 for DPA1; and around 490 for DPB1. Because of strong linkage in the cohort, roughly five DR-DQ haplotypes were treated as single units for association and clustering. Across approximately 400 genotyped donors of the cohort, an average of about 240,000 unique TCR beta nucleotide sequences per donor were sequenced, and around 20% of those sequences were non-productive. What the research found in general, with its limitations: A later analysis found that HLA-associated TCR beta chains were more clonally expanded and had lower generation probabilities than equally common non-associated chains. Across donors, most TCR sequences were observed very rarely, whereas some public TCRs were present in many individuals. Cytomegalovirus status was reported to be diagnosed by the classifier with high specificity and sensitivity in both the original and validation cohorts. The earlier analysis of a few hundred of the donors excluded around 17 rarely observed V segments, including chromosome 9 orphons, because counts were too low. The authors suggested that the approach could potentially be generalized to other disease states and immunological phenotypes. Immune exposure information for the cohort was limited to CMV serostatus. In vitro tests confirmed that three of the cytomegalovirus-associated TCR beta chains recognize cytomegalovirus antigens. At a false discovery rate of 0.05, a later analysis linked 15,000 to 20,000 TCR beta sequences to specific HLA alleles. When HLA alleles, especially DR and DQ, strongly co-occurred, TCR associations were difficult to assign to individual alleles. According to a later genetic analysis, donors in an Asian-associated ancestry cluster had fewer N-insertions in productive TCRs than the approximately 700-donor mean. In the study, approximately 150 TCR beta chains were listed as associated with cytomegalovirus. The 87-base-pair reads could not distinguish some IMGT-functional V segments, including TRBV6-2 and TRBV6-3, so those segments were excluded. Because HLA typing was missing for some donors at each locus, association tests included only the typed subset. A later genetic analysis associated a missense DCLRE1C variant with V-gene and J-gene trimming of TCR beta chains, and an independent cohort replicated the association. According to a later analysis, most CMV-associated TCR beta chains appeared to be HLA-restricted, and the HLA associations seemed to be driven largely by CMV exposure. This cohort had only TCR beta chains sequenced, and the lack of alpha or paired-chain data limited which features could be detected. Linkage disequilibrium might explain the correlated functional status among segregating V segments, but an unknown experimental factor could not be excluded. A cluster of highly shared sequence variants was judged likely to be a technical artifact of the sequencing pipeline. A further reported finding was that TCR beta sequences accurately predicted the HLA-A and HLA-B alleles for most subjects in the first cohort. A later analysis found that TCR association rates varied across HLA loci, with DRB1 alleles showing the most associated TCRs and HLA-C alleles the fewest. Presence/absence analyses assumed roughly uniform sequencing depth across donors, an assumption that may not hold. In a later analysis, several top co-occurrence clusters were reported to appear linked to parvovirus B19, influenza, CMV and Epstein-Barr virus. In an earlier analysis of over 550 of the donors, most TCR beta V segments were observed in productive rearrangements about 87% or about 30% of the time, broadly matching IMGT annotations.

The cohort comprised several hundred healthy bone marrow donors. At the time of sampling, all cohort members were nominally healthy, though unrecorded immune exposures were likely present. The donor was CMV seropositive and belonged to the group of 250 to 300 seropositive cohort members. A peripheral blood sample was collected from each donor, and TCR beta sequencing was performed on peripheral blood mononuclear cells. The Qiagen DNeasy Blood Extraction Kit was used to extract genomic DNA from the blood cell samples. The protocol used for the library was the immunoSEQ multiplex PCR assay. A mixture of 60 forward primers for TCR Vbeta segments and 13 reverse primers for TCR Jbeta segments was used in the multiplex PCR. The CDR3 region of rearranged TCR beta genes was amplified from genomic DNA with a multiplex PCR assay. Amplified TCR beta libraries were sequenced as 87-base-pair reads on the Illumina HiSeq System. As for the authors' bioinformatics: Across the 600 to 700 repertoires, a later analysis counted tens of millions of unique TCR beta chains, around 11 million of which were shared by at least two donors. Raw reads were error-corrected and collapsed into unique sequences by a nearest-neighbor algorithm in which closely related sequences were merged to remove PCR and sequencing errors. Alignment of CDR3 sequences to IMGT reference sequences was used to assign V, D and J gene segments. For a sequence to be retained, a match of at least six nucleotides to both a V gene segment and a J gene segment was required. Rearrangements were classified as productive when the CDR3 lacked stop codons and remained in frame with V and J, and all other rearrangements were classified as non-productive. CDR3 was defined according to IMGT convention as the region running from the second conserved V-encoded cysteine to the conserved J-encoded phenylalanine. Sequences without an unambiguous match to a single V gene segment were excluded from the earlier analysis of several hundred of the donors. An earlier analysis of a few hundred of the donors called V segments functional above 56.7% productive rearrangements and segregating when the between-donor standard deviation exceeded 5%. A statistical classification framework was built for diagnosing cytomegalovirus status from the catalog of TCR beta chain sequences. In a later analysis, V and J genes were assigned by comparing TCR nucleotide sequences against IMGT/GENE-DB human TR gene sequences. Using the TCRdist pipeline, a later analysis assigned CDR3 sequences along with most-parsimonious VDJ recombination scenarios. A later analysis defined each TCR beta chain by its CDR3 amino acid sequence plus V-gene family, and excluded reads lacking a unique V-gene family. To address suspected cross-contamination and a sequencing artifact, a later analysis removed 450 to 700 highly shared, low-generation-probability nucleotide sequences. In a later analysis, a clonal expansion index was calculated for each public chain from normalized within-repertoire ranks of inferred template counts. A later analysis computed generation probabilities with a VDJ recombination model fitted to out-of-frame rearrangements, and checked the results against IGoR. Hypergeometric tests were used in a later analysis to score TCR-TCR, TCR-HLA and TCR-CMV co-occurrence, with a repertoire-size bias correction applied to the TCR pairs. To estimate false discovery rates, a later analysis permuted the HLA or CMV assignments 20 times. In a later analysis, co-occurring TCRs were grouped using DBSCAN, and TCRdist sequence similarity was added for clustering within HLA-allele-positive subsets. For co-occurrence clustering, repertoires with fewer than 30,000 or more than 120,000 public chains were excluded, along with a handful of repertoires with anomalous nucleotide sharing. TCRdb's version of the immuneACCESS table is confined to in-frame rearrangements and falls short of the full clone set. An unresolved V gene accounts for under half of the shortfall where checked; the remainder is of unknown origin. V, J and clone size are those of that table, while D and trimming were read from the DNA. The sample table holds under 250,000 clones. The top ten clones comprise about 1% of the sample.

Trimming leaves V shorter by 4 bases and J shorter by 5 bases, with the junction holding 8 bases beyond the gene matches. From cysteine to phenylalanine, the CDR3 is 16 amino acids long. Left in the record is the CDR3 DNA by itself, 48 bases read in frame from the first base. CDR1 and CDR2, per the germline V gene, are SGHVS and FQNEAQ. In regard to this clone: The specificity of this receptor is unknown.

Source material: PBMCs. Recombination linked TRBV7-8 to TRBJ2-3; 11 bases in between match TRBD2. The sequence derives from a girl aged 2-10 years in good health and CMV-seropositive. This receptor carries the CDR3 CASSSRLAGRVDTQYF. The base sequence is TGTGCCAGCAGCTCTAGACTAGCGGGACGGGTAGATACGCAGTATTTT.